The 22 T cell receptor beta chains given below trace back to one sample, sequenced in a study of molecular identifiers for immune sequencing clone quantification. MiXCR, run by TCRdb on the PCR reads, gives a single entry per CDR3 protein. The sample carries under 350,000 distinct CDR3 sequences, over 20% recorded once. Sequencing used naive CD8+ T cells from blood, with Jurkat cell RNA spiked in. Described subset: FACS-sorted CD8+CD4-CCR7+CD45RA+ naive T cells. Receptor source: a human donor in good health. Some libraries in this study had Jurkat cell RNA spiked in.

V is TRBV20-1 and J is TRBJ1-2; TRBD1 matches 7 bases. Germline CDR1 DFQATT, CDR2 SNEGSKA (reference sequence). J lost 3 bases, V lost 1 base, and 8 bases had no gene match. This CDR3 comprises 15 residues. CDR3 nucleotide sequence: TGCAGTGCTAGAGGTGTGACAGGGAATGACTATGGCTACACCTTC. It codes for CSARGVTGNDYGYTF.

This clonotype was found once. The junction and the germline gene differ at one end; a read error may be behind it. The CDR3 is CARSPPPTEAQYF. The CDR3 region has the DNA TGTGCCCGCAGCCCCCCCCCCACAGAGGCGCAGTATTTT. This sequence joins TRBV9 and TRBJ2-3; D not resolved. The CDR3 loop spans 13 amino acids. In germline, CDR1 is SGDLS, CDR2 YYNGEE.

This sequence joins TRBV10-1 and TRBJ2-5, with TRBD2 matching 7 bases. CDR3 length: 14 amino acids. CDR1 and CDR2 (germline): WNHNN, SYGVQD (reference sequence). Germline trimming cut 6 bases from V and 2 bases from J; bases unmatched to any gene: 6. CDR3 amino acids: CASSQGGRQETQYF. DNA of the CDR3: TGCGCCAGCAGCCAGGGAGGGCGGCAAGAGACCCAGTACTTC.

This chain links TRBV19 with TRBJ2-4, with D perhaps TRBD2 (6 bases). CDR1 is LNHDA and CDR2 is SQIVND in the germline V gene (reference sequence). This CDR3 contains 15 residues. Between the trimmed V and J ends, which lost 3 bases and 3 bases, there was a span of 12 bases. CDR3 sequence: CASSMGGYLKNIQYF. As DNA, the CDR3 is TGTGCCAGTAGTATGGGAGGCTACCTCAAAAACATTCAGTACTTC.

This clonotype was recorded a few times. The rearrangement joins TRBV7-9 to TRBJ2-7, with D perhaps TRBD2 (6 bases). Trimming removed 4 bases from V and 5 bases from J, with 18 bases in between. CDR3 length: 15 residues. CDR1 and CDR2 (germline): SEHNR, FQNEAQ (reference sequence). This CDR3 is CASSSLVGRGNEQYF. CDR3 DNA sequence: TGTGCCAGCAGCTCTCTAGTTGGCCGGGGGAACGAGCAGTACTTC.

This clonotype appeared a few times. V gene TRBV28 combines with J gene TRBJ1-1; D uncertain. CDR1 and CDR2 from the germline V gene are MDHEN and SYDVKM. V was trimmed by 3 bases and J by 1 base, leaving 6 bases between them. The CDR3 totals 13 residues. The CDR3 nucleotides read TGTGCCAGCAGTTTCAGATCGAACACTGAAGCTTTCTTT. Translated, it gives CASSFRSNTEAFF.

This clonotype was observed many times. This sequence joins TRBV7-6 and TRBJ2-6; D might be TRBD1 (5 bases). Germline assignment: CDR1 SGHVS and CDR2 FNYEAQ. This CDR3 spans 18 amino acids. Trimming removed 7 bases at V and 0 bases at J, with 19 bases between. The CDR3 nucleotides are TGTGCCAGCACACAGTCGACAGCTACGCTCTCTGGGGCCAACGTCCTGACTTTC. Residues: CASTQSTATLSGANVLTF.

This clonotype has a count of ten or more. The DNA of the CDR3 is TGCAGCGTTGAGAGTCCGGCCTATGGCTACACCTTC. Residues: CSVESPAYGYTF. The V gene is TRBV29-1, the J gene TRBJ1-2, with D unclear. Germline loops: CDR1 SQVTM, CDR2 ANQGSEA. This CDR3 is built from 12 residues. The germline V and J ends were trimmed by 3 bases and 4 bases, with 9 bases remaining between them.

Worth noting for this clonotype: A much larger clone lies a single base off, so this may be a read error. CDR3 residues: CASSERPYGYTF. CDR3 DNA: TGTGCCAGTAGTGAACGGCCCTATGGCTACACCTTC. This chain joins TRBV19 and TRBJ1-2; D unresolved. Trimming pared 5 bases from V and 4 bases from J, leaving 8 bases between. The CDR3 sequence is 12 residues long. Germline CDR1 LNHDA, CDR2 SQIVND (reference sequence).

As concerns this clonotype: A clone one base away is much larger, so this may be a read error. The chain uses TRBV29-1 and TRBJ1-1; 8 nucleotides align to TRBD1. Germline V CDR1 and CDR2: SQVTM, ANQGSEA. Trimming at V came to 5 bases and at J to 5 bases, leaving 7 bases not matched to a gene. The CDR3 spans 13 residues. CDR3 loop: CSVRAGGETEAFF. The CDR3 bases are TGCAGCGTTCGGGCAGGGGGCGAAACTGAAGCTTTCTTT.

The count of this clonotype is one. Here the CDR3 DNA reads TGTGCCAGCAGCCAGACCGGGACAGGGCAGACCCAGTACTTC. This sequence encodes CASSQTGTGQTQYF. The V and J genes are TRBV3-1 and TRBJ2-5; 9 bases line up with TRBD1. V was pared by 3 bases and J by 6 bases, with 5 bases of the junction left unmatched. The CDR3 consists of 14 residues. Germline assignment: CDR1 LGHDT and CDR2 YNNKEL (reference sequence).

This rearrangement joins TRBV12-3 or TRBV12-4 to TRBJ2-2; 9 nucleotides line up with TRBD1. The CDR3 has 13 residues. V lost 7 bases and J lost 6; bases outside the gene matches: 3. As DNA, the CDR3 is TGTGCCAGCAACGGACAGGGGTCCGGGGAGCTGTTTTTT. Protein product: CASNGQGSGELFF.

This clonotype was found a few times. The chain is built from TRBV30 and TRBJ2-1, with 8 nucleotides matching TRBD2. In germline, CDR1 is GTSNPN, CDR2 SVGIG (reference sequence). V shed 5 bases, J shed 0 bases, and the junction held 6 bases outside the gene matches. The CDR3 spans 15 residues. In DNA form, the CDR3 reads TGTGCCTGGGGTAGCGGGGCGAGCTCCTACAATGAGCAGTTCTTC. Its translation is CAWGSGASSYNEQFF.

Only one count was recorded for this clonotype. This may come from a read error, since a much larger clone is one base off. The V gene is TRBV28, the J gene TRBJ2-7, with a possible D match to TRBD2 (6 bases). CDR1 is MDHEN and CDR2 is SYDVKM in the germline V gene. This CDR3 has 14 amino acids. The CDR3 spells CASSILAASYAQYF. The CDR3 coding sequence is TGTGCCAGCAGTATACTAGCAGCGTCCTACGCGCAGTACTTC.

The chain employs TRBV7-9 and TRBJ1-3; TRBD1 might be the D (6 bases). Germline loops: CDR1 SEHNR, CDR2 FQNEAQ (reference sequence). The V end was cut by 4 bases, the J end by 0 bases, with 13 bases between. This CDR3 region has 16 residues. This CDR3 reads CASSSYQGYSGNTIYF. CDR3 DNA sequence: TGTGCCAGCAGCTCATACCAGGGGTACTCTGGAAACACCATATATTTT.

Details on this clonotype: Without the conserved terminal phenylalanine or tryptophan, this CDR3 likely stems from a read error. The chain has TRBV12-3 or TRBV12-4 and TRBJ2-5; a possible D gene is TRBD1 (6 bases). This CDR3 comprises 14 residues. Trimming removed 6 bases at V and 4 bases at J, with 15 bases between. CDR3 in amino acids: CASSQTGTPETQYS. The CDR3 DNA is TGTGCCAGCAGCCAGACCGGGACACCAGAGACCCAGTACTCC.

This clonotype has ten or more counts. The chain combines TRBV12-3 or TRBV12-4 with TRBJ1-1; a weak D match, TRBD1 (5 bases). Trimming stripped 9 bases from V and 0 bases from J, with 20 bases between. The CDR3 contains 16 residues. The CDR3 sequence is CASKFRDGGMNTEAFF. The CDR3 DNA follows: TGTGCCAGTAAATTCCGGGACGGAGGTATGAACACTGAAGCTTTCTTT.

This clonotype has more than one count but fewer than ten. V and J are TRBV7-8 and TRBJ1-5; perhaps TRBD1 as D (5 bases). The CDR3 contains 17 residues. The germline CDR1 and CDR2 sequences are SGHVS and FQNEAQ. Trimming left V 1 base short and J 4 bases short, with 17 bases between. The CDR3: CASSLGKIGVGNQPQHF. The CDR3 DNA reads as TGTGCCAGCAGCTTAGGCAAGATAGGGGTGGGGAATCAGCCCCAGCATTTT.

In this sample, this clonotype turned up many times. The genes are TRBV29-1 and TRBJ2-7, with 14 bases identical to TRBD2. The V gene's germline CDR1 is SQVTM and CDR2 ANQGSEA. The CDR3 sequence is 14 residues long. V lost 6 bases to trimming and J lost 4 bases; unmatched junction nucleotides: 5. Here the CDR3 DNA reads TGCAGCGTCGAGGGACTAGCGGGAGAATACGAGCAGTACTTC. Its protein is CSVEGLAGEYEQYF.

The chain combines TRBV5-4 with TRBJ2-1, with a tentative D call TRBD1 (6 bases). Germline V lookup: CDR1 SGHNT, CDR2 YYREEE (reference sequence). The ends were cut back, 0 bases at V and 3 bases at J, with 10 bases in the middle. The CDR3 consists of 15 residues. CDR3 loop: CASSLAGHNYNEQFF. The CDR3 nucleotides are TGTGCCAGCAGCTTGGCGGGACATAACTACAATGAGCAGTTCTTC.

This clonotype was observed at least ten times. This chain uses TRBV6-1 with TRBJ1-1; maybe TRBD1 (5 bases). Trimming removed 0 bases from V and 3 bases from J, with 11 bases in between. The CDR3 totals 15 residues. CDR1 is MNHNS, CDR2 SASEGT, per germline. Here the CDR3 reads CASSEASGEYTEAFF. The CDR3 region has the DNA TGTGCCAGCAGTGAAGCGTCGGGGGAATACACTGAAGCTTTCTTT.

In this sample, this clonotype turned up a few times. At one of its ends the junction is not consistent with the germline gene, which may arise from a read error. This chain joins TRBV7-2 and TRBJ2-7, with 8 bases identical to TRBD1. The germline gives CDR1 SGHTA, CDR2 FQGNSA. The CDR3 sequence is 15 residues long. The CDR3 bases are TGTGCCTGCAGCTTAGCGCTCGGGACAGGCTACGAGCAGTACTTC. This encodes CACSLALGTGYEQYF.